These 5 T cell receptor beta chains originate from one sample sequenced in a study of CD8 T cells in ankylosing spondylitis. Broader study findings: Among TCR beta sequences, a motif of under ten highly homologous variants appeared characteristic of ankylosing spondylitis blood.

For these TCRs, the target antigens are not known. MiXCR, run by TCRdb on the 5' RACE reads, gives a single entry per CDR3 protein. The sample lists 700,000 to 1,000,000 distinct CDR3 sequences, about 12% occurring once. The source material was blood, either unsorted or a sorted T cell fraction (not recorded which). These TCRs come from a male donor with ankylosing spondylitis.

The chain carries TRBV7-9 and TRBJ2-3, with D perhaps TRBD2 (5 bases). Trimming stripped 7 bases from V and 2 bases from J, with 13 bases between. Germline values: CDR1 SEHNR, CDR2 FQNEAQ (reference sequence). The CDR3 spans 14 residues. The CDR3, as DNA: TGTGCCAGCACCCTTTCCGGGGACACAGATACGCAGTATTTT. Translated: CASTLSGDTDTQYF.

This clonotype was detected many times. The chain joins TRBV6-2 or TRBV6-3 to TRBJ2-2; no clear D gene. The CDR3 length is 12 residues. Germline loops: CDR1 MNHEY, CDR2 SVGEGT. The V and J ends lost 5 bases and 6 bases respectively, with 7 bases between them. CDR3 DNA: TGTGCCAGCAGTCATCTTGCCGGGGAGCTGTTTTTT. Translated, it gives CASSHLAGELFF.

This clonotype was observed a few times. The chain is built from TRBV7-2 and TRBJ2-2; perhaps D is TRBD1 or TRBD2 (6 bases each). This CDR3 has 16 residues. Trimming stripped 8 bases from V and 3 bases from J, with 19 bases between. Germline lookup yields CDR1 SGHTA and CDR2 FQGNSA. CDR3: CASLRYSGGHTGELFF. CDR3 nucleotides: TGTGCCAGCTTACGATACAGTGGGGGGCACACCGGGGAGCTGTTTTTT. Together with reference TRBV7-2 and TRBJ2-2, the CDR3 gives the full variable domain: GAGVSQSPSNKVTEKGKDVELRCDPISGHTALYWYRQSLGQGLEFLIYFQGNSAPDKSGLPSDRFSAERTGGSVSTLTIQRTQQEDSAVYLCASLRYSGGHTGELFFGEGSRLTVL.

This chain connects TRBV6-5 to TRBJ1-2, with TRBD1 as a possible D gene (6 bases). The CDR3 consists of 13 residues. V was pared by 4 bases and J by 9 bases, with 15 bases between. Germline-derived CDR1 and CDR2 are MNHEY and SVGAGI. This CDR3 is CASSFNGQSRYTF. The DNA for the CDR3 is TGTGCCAGCAGTTTTAACGGACAGTCCCGCTACACCTTC.

This clonotype was detected a few times. The chain combines TRBV5-1 with TRBJ2-3, with 11 nucleotides matching TRBD2. There are 16 residues in the CDR3. Losses at the gene ends were 1 base for V and 2 bases for J; bases not matched to a gene: 3. Germline CDR1 is SGHRS and CDR2 is YFSETQ. The CDR3 DNA reads as TGCGCCAGCAGCTTGCTAGCGGGGGGCCTCACAGATACGCAGTATTTT. The encoded protein is CASSLLAGGLTDTQYF. Filled out from reference TRBV5-1 and TRBJ2-3, the complete variable domain reads KAGVTQTPRYLIKTRGQQVTLSCSPISGHRSVSWYQQTPGQGLQFLFEYFSETQRNKGNFPGRFSGRQFSNSRSEMNVSTLELGDSALYLCASSLLAGGLTDTQYFGPGTRLTVL.